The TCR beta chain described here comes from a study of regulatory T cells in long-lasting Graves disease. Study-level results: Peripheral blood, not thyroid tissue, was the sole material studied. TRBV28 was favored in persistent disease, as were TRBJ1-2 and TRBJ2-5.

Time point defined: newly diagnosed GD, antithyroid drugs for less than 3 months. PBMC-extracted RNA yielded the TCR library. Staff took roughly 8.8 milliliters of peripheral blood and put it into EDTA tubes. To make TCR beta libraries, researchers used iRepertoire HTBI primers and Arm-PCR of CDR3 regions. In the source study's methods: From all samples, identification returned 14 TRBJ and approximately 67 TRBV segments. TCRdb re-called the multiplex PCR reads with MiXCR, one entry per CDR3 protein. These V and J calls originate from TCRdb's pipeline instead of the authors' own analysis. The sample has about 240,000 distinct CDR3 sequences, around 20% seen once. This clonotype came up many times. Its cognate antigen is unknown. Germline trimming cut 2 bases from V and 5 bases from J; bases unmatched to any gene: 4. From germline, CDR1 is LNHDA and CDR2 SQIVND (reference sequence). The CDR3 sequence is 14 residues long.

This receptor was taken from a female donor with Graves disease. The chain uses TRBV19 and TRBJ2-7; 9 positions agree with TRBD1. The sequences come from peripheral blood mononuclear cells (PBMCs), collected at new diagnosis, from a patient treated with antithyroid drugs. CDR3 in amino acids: CASSIRGQGHEQYF. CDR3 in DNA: TGTGCCAGTAGTATACGGGGACAGGGCCACGAGCAGTACTTC.